One and the same sample provided the 14 T cell receptor beta chains below, sequenced in a study of cytomegalovirus exposure and HLA in healthy donors (dated by TCRdb to 2016 to 2017). Library creation used the immunoSEQ multiplex PCR assay. For the multiplex PCR, a mixture combining 60 forward primers for TCR Vbeta segments and 13 reverse primers for TCR Jbeta segments was used. Not all clones reach the TCRdb copy of this immuneACCESS table, which keeps in-frame sequences only. Checked studies attribute under half of the gap to unresolved V genes and leave the rest unexplained. In all, the sample holds approximately 260,000 clones, and 70% to 90% of those were seen once. Of the sample, about 2% falls within the top ten clones. Sequences were obtained from PBMCs. The source of these receptors is a woman aged 40 to 55 in good health and CMV-seropositive.

The rearrangement uses TRBV6-5 and TRBJ1-1; perhaps TRBD1 as D (6 bases). The CDR3 is 14 amino acids. Trimming left V 5 bases short and J 5 bases short, with 15 bases between. CDR1 MNHEY and CDR2 SVGAGI come from the germline V gene. For the CDR3, the DNA is TGTGCCAGCAGTCCCCTCGGGGGGCGAACTGAAGCTTTCTTT. This gives the protein CASSPLGGRTEAFF.

The J gene is TRBJ2-1, the V gene TRBV29-1, with 8 bases that match TRBD2. Per germline, CDR1 SQVTM and CDR2 ANQGSEA. Trimming removed 6 bases from V and 6 bases from J; junction bases left unmatched: 7. This CDR3 is built from 13 residues. This CDR3 reads CSVWASGLNEQFF. The CDR3 DNA reads TGCAGCGTCTGGGCTAGCGGGCTCAATGAGCAGTTCTTC.

The chain recombines TRBV7-2 with TRBJ1-5; D remains ambiguous. Germline assignment: CDR1 SGHTA and CDR2 FQGNSA. V lost 1 base and J 7 bases, leaving 14 bases between the germline ends. This CDR3 has 15 amino acids. CDR3: CASSLEVTGGQPQHF. The CDR3 region has the DNA TGTGCCAGCAGCTTAGAAGTTACGGGAGGGCAGCCCCAGCATTTT.

This clone was observed once. The CDR3: CASMGLAVGEQYF. CDR3 DNA: TGTGCCAGCATGGGACTAGCGGTTGGCGAGCAGTACTTC. The chain is built from TRBV2 and TRBJ2-5, with TRBD2 identical over 11 bases. The J call is doubtful: the DNA matches TRBJ2-7 better. The CDR3 consists of 13 residues. Germline V gives CDR1 SNHLY, CDR2 FYNNEI.

The rearrangement uses TRBV30 and TRBJ2-7, with D possibly matching TRBD1 (5 bases). CDR1 and CDR2 from the germline V gene are GTSNPN and SVGIG (reference sequence). V lost 3 bases and J 1 base, leaving 16 bases between the germline ends. The CDR3 sequence is 15 residues long. CDR3 in DNA: TGTGCCTGGAGAGGGTCGGGCAGGGCATCCTACGAGCAGTACTTC. This gives the protein CAWRGSGRASYEQYF.

This clone has just one count. The gene calls are TRBV28 and TRBJ1-5; TRBD1 matches at 9 bases. Trimming cost V 5 bases and J 5 bases; bases outside gene matches: 7. CDR1 and CDR2 from the germline V gene are MDHEN and SYDVKM. The CDR3 has 15 residues. The CDR3 DNA reads TGTGCCAGCAGTCTCGGGACAGGGTTGGATCAGCCCCAGCATTTT. It codes for CASSLGTGLDQPQHF.

The gene calls are TRBV7-9 and TRBJ2-7, with D possibly TRBD2 on 6 matching bases. V was pared by 4 bases and J by 3 bases, with 19 bases between. Germline V lookup: CDR1 SEHNR, CDR2 FQNEAQ (reference sequence). The CDR3 extends over 16 amino acids. This CDR3 is CASSSDHLSGNYEQYF. In DNA form, the CDR3 reads TGTGCCAGCAGCTCAGACCATCTTAGCGGAAACTACGAGCAGTACTTC.

The chain combines TRBV2 with TRBJ2-1; 7 bases are a match to TRBD2. CDR3 length: 15 residues. Germline trimming cut 3 bases from V and 0 bases from J; bases unmatched to any gene: 2. Germline lookup yields CDR1 SNHLY and CDR2 FYNNEI. The CDR3 here is CASSEGGSSYNEQFF. The CDR3, as DNA: TGTGCCAGCAGTGAGGGCGGGAGCTCCTACAATGAGCAGTTCTTC.

Written as DNA, the CDR3 is TGTGCCAGCTCACCACCTTCCGCGGTAGGCGAGCAGTACTTC. It is translated as CASSPPSAVGEQYF. The rearrangement joins TRBV18 to TRBJ2-7; D not resolved. This CDR3 has 14 amino acids. Germline V gives CDR1 KGHSH, CDR2 LQKENI. Trimming left V 0 bases short and J 6 bases short, with 12 bases between.

The chain has TRBV5-4 and TRBJ2-7; tentatively, D is TRBD2 (6 bases). Germline V gene sequence: CDR1 SGHNT, CDR2 YYREEE (reference sequence). The CDR3 consists of 15 residues. Between the trimmed V and J ends, which lost 0 bases and 2 bases, there was a span of 12 bases. The CDR3 DNA reads as TGTGCCAGCAGCTTGGGGGGCCTAGCGACCTACGAGCAGTACTTC. This sequence encodes CASSLGGLATYEQYF.

The genes are TRBV30 and TRBJ1-5, with D possibly matching TRBD1 (5 bases). V shed 4 bases and J shed 5 bases, with 12 bases lying between them. CDR1 GTSNPN and CDR2 SVGIG come from the germline V gene (reference sequence). CDR3 size: 13 residues. The CDR3 loop is CAWNRGRDQPQHF. The DNA of the CDR3 is TGTGCCTGGAATAGGGGCAGAGATCAGCCCCAGCATTTT.

To note about this clone: The germline gene is not matched at one end of the junction; a read error may be the cause. This chain joins TRBV6-1 and TRBJ1-4; D is ambiguous. Germline V gene lookup returns CDR1 MNHNS and CDR2 SASEGT. This CDR3 has 11 residues. The CDR3 spells CASSSKEKLFF. CDR3 DNA: TGTGCCAGCAGTTCTAAAGAAAAACTGTTTTTT.

This chain connects TRBV5-8 to TRBJ1-1; D possibly corresponds to TRBD1 (5 bases). The V gene lost 4 bases and the J gene lost 11 bases, with 24 bases spanning the gap. Germline V lookup: CDR1 SGHTS, CDR2 YDEGEE. This CDR3 contains 15 residues. The CDR3 DNA follows: TGTGCCAGCAGCATAGCGAGGCGGGACCAAACCAGGGCTTTCTTT. It codes for CASSIARRDQTRAFF.

The CDR3 spells CASSLEPSHSPLHF. In DNA form, the CDR3 reads TGTGCCAGCAGTTTAGAGCCATCTCATTCACCCCTCCACTTT. The genes are TRBV28 and TRBJ1-6; D unresolved. This CDR3 comprises 14 residues. Trimming shortened V by 2 bases and J by 8 bases, and 10 bases separated the two germline ends. The germline gives CDR1 MDHEN, CDR2 SYDVKM.